The 32 T cell receptor beta chains reported below all come from one sample, sequenced in a study of CD8 T cells in ankylosing spondylitis. TCRdb used MiXCR to reprocess the 5' RACE reads, holding one entry per CDR3 protein. The sample holds fewer than 200,000 distinct CDR3 sequences, 18% seen once. Sequenced: blood, either unsorted or a sorted T cell fraction (not recorded which). These receptors were taken from a male donor aged 5-29 years with ankylosing spondylitis or in good health (not recorded which).

This clonotype was observed at least ten times. The V call is TRBV12-3 or TRBV12-4, the J call TRBJ1-1; possible D gene TRBD1, 5 bases. Trimming cost V 0 bases and J 11 bases, with 10 bases left between them. The CDR3 runs to 12 residues. CDR3 sequence reads: CASSLAPGEAFF. In DNA, the CDR3 is TGTGCCAGCAGTTTAGCACCGGGGGAGGCTTTCTTT.

V gene TRBV3-1 combines with J gene TRBJ1-1; 8 positions match TRBD1. Germline CDR1 is LGHDT and CDR2 is YNNKEL (reference sequence). The CDR3 runs 15 residues. Trimming at V came to 7 bases and at J to 5 bases, leaving 12 bases not matched to a gene. CDR3 DNA: TGTGCCAGCAACACTCTAACAGGGGGTGAAACTGAAGCTTTCTTT. Encoded protein: CASNTLTGGETEAFF.

At least ten counts were recorded for this clonotype. The chain is built from TRBV29-1 and TRBJ2-6, with 11 bases that match TRBD1. The ends lost 0 bases at V and 4 bases at J; junction bases unmatched: 14. From germline, CDR1 is SQVTM and CDR2 ANQGSEA. The CDR3 runs to 20 residues. The CDR3 reads CSVEDLDPRDRGSGANVLTF. The CDR3 nucleotides are TGCAGCGTTGAAGATTTGGATCCTCGGGACAGGGGGTCCGGGGCCAACGTCCTGACTTTC.

This clonotype was seen only a few times. The chain recombines TRBV4-2 with TRBJ2-2; D is possibly TRBD2 (6 bases). This CDR3 has 16 residues. CDR1 is LGHNA and CDR2 is YNFKEQ in the germline V gene. The V end lost 4 bases, the J end lost 3 bases, and 15 bases lay between the germline ends. CDR3 bases: TGTGCCAGCAGCCTCCGCGGCCCTAGCGACACCGGGGAGCTGTTTTTT. This translates into CASSLRGPSDTGELFF.

This clonotype was seen repeatedly, ten times or more. The gene calls are TRBV10-3 and TRBJ2-2, with 7 positions matching TRBD1. The length of the CDR3 is 15 residues. The germline V gene has CDR1 ENHRY and CDR2 SYGVKD. J lost 6 bases, V lost 2 bases, and 6 bases had no gene match. CDR3 DNA: TGTGCCATCAGTGAGCCGGACAGGCGGTCCGGGGAGCTGTTTTTT. Its translation is CAISEPDRRSGELFF.

There are many counts of this clonotype. The chain employs TRBV5-1 and TRBJ2-7; D is perhaps TRBD2 (5 bases). The V gene lost 4 bases and the J gene lost 3 bases, with 11 bases spanning the gap. The germline V gene has CDR1 SGHRS and CDR2 YFSETQ. CDR3 length equals 13 residues. Here the CDR3 DNA reads TGCGCCAGCAGCCCCGGGAATAACTACGAGCAGTACTTC. Translated, it gives CASSPGNNYEQYF.

This chain links TRBV20-1 with TRBJ2-1, with 8 bases identical to TRBD2. The CDR3 is 14 amino acids. Germline V gives CDR1 DFQATT, CDR2 SNEGSKA (reference sequence). The ends lost 2 bases at V and 4 bases at J; junction bases unmatched: 4. Here the CDR3 reads CSARRGLAYNEQFF. CDR3 nucleotide sequence: TGCAGTGCTAGACGTGGACTAGCTTACAATGAGCAGTTCTTC.

At least ten counts were recorded for this clonotype. The rearrangement links TRBV29-1 to TRBJ2-3, with TRBD2 matching over 12 bases. The CDR3 totals 14 residues. Germline V gene sequence: CDR1 SQVTM, CDR2 ANQGSEA. With 5 bases clipped from V and 4 bases from J, the junction kept 4 bases outside the gene matches. The CDR3 sequence: CSVTLAGGADTQYF. Here the CDR3 DNA reads TGCAGCGTTACGCTAGCGGGAGGGGCAGATACGCAGTATTTT.

In its sample, this clonotype was seen many times. The CDR3 sequence: CSAIGIDRGGSYNEQFF. CDR3 in DNA: TGCAGTGCGATCGGAATCGACAGGGGCGGCTCCTACAATGAGCAGTTCTTC. The chain links TRBV20-1 to TRBJ2-1; TRBD1 aligns across 8 bases. Germline V gives CDR1 DFQATT, CDR2 SNEGSKA (reference sequence). The CDR3 spans 17 residues. Trimming cost V 6 bases and J 0 bases; bases outside gene matches: 13.

This clonotype has a count of ten or more. The gene calls are TRBV12-3 or TRBV12-4 and TRBJ2-3; D is undetermined. The CDR3 sequence is 13 residues long. Trimming shortened V by 6 bases and J by 4 bases, and 11 bases separated the two germline ends. The CDR3 DNA reads as TGTGCCAGCAGCTGGTTAGAAGCAGATACGCAGTATTTT. The encoded protein is CASSWLEADTQYF.

In this sample, this clonotype turned up many times. V usage is TRBV20-1 and J usage is TRBJ1-4, with 7 bases fitting TRBD1. J was trimmed by 4 bases and V by 5 bases; bases with no gene match: 7. The CDR3 has 14 residues. The germline V gene encodes CDR1 DFQATT and CDR2 SNEGSKA (reference sequence). CDR3 residues: CSASWTGINEKLFF. The DNA for the CDR3 is TGCAGTGCTTCCTGGACAGGCATTAATGAAAAACTGTTTTTT.

This clonotype has ten or more counts. V usage is TRBV18 and J usage is TRBJ2-1; D is unresolved. The V end was cut by 6 bases, the J end by 0 bases, with 9 bases between. The CDR3 consists of 14 residues. Per germline, CDR1 KGHSH and CDR2 LQKENI. CDR3 region: CASSPVSSYNEQFF. The CDR3 DNA follows: TGTGCCAGCTCGCCCGTGAGCTCCTACAATGAGCAGTTCTTC.

This clonotype was seen ten or more times. This chain uses TRBV3-1 with TRBJ1-1; D unclear. From germline, CDR1 is LGHDT and CDR2 YNNKEL (reference sequence). V lost 0 bases to trimming and J lost 4 bases, with 21 bases between them. This CDR3 contains 18 residues. CDR3 region: CASSQDAGFWVLGTEAFF. The CDR3 coding sequence is TGTGCCAGCAGCCAAGATGCTGGATTTTGGGTTTTGGGCACTGAAGCTTTCTTT.

This clonotype was picked up many times. V usage is TRBV28 and J usage is TRBJ2-1; 12 bases match TRBD2. The CDR3 length is 18 residues. Germline CDR1 is MDHEN and CDR2 is SYDVKM. Germline trimming cut 5 bases from V and 0 bases from J; bases unmatched to any gene: 8. CDR3 in DNA: TGTGCCAGCAGTCCCGGACTAGCGGGAAGGAGCTCCTACAATGAGCAGTTCTTC. Residues: CASSPGLAGRSSYNEQFF.

This clonotype was counted ten times or more. V and J are TRBV5-1 and TRBJ2-5; a possible D gene is TRBD1 (6 bases). The CDR3 totals 15 residues. The germline gives CDR1 SGHRS, CDR2 YFSETQ. V shed 4 bases and J shed 1 base, with 14 bases lying between them. The CDR3 coding sequence is TGCGCCAGCAGCGCCTTCGGACAGTTCCAAGAGACCCAGTACTTC. This translates into CASSAFGQFQETQYF.

The sample holds many counts of this clonotype. The rearrangement uses TRBV5-5 and TRBJ2-1; D is ambiguous. The CDR3 consists of 13 residues. CDR1 is SGHKS, CDR2 YYEKEE, per germline (reference sequence). V was pared by 5 bases and J by 6 bases, with 12 bases between. The CDR3 DNA is TGTGCCAGCAGAGACCGGGCCAGCAATGAGCAGTTCTTC. As protein: CASRDRASNEQFF.

This clonotype was counted a single time. The rearrangement links TRBV7-9 to TRBJ2-7; 9 nucleotides match TRBD1. V trimming: 0 bases; J trimming: 4 bases; junction bases outside the gene matches: 10. CDR1 is SEHNR and CDR2 is FQNEAQ in the germline V gene (reference sequence). The CDR3 totals 17 residues. This chain's CDR3 is CASSLALGGTGLYEQYF. CDR3 coding DNA: TGTGCCAGCAGCTTAGCTTTAGGTGGGACAGGGTTGTACGAGCAGTACTTC.

This clonotype was recorded at least ten times. The rearrangement uses TRBV19 and TRBJ2-2; D gene ambiguous. V lost 3 bases and J lost 7, with 9 bases in between. The CDR3 length is 13 residues. Germline CDR1 and CDR2: LNHDA and SQIVND (reference sequence). The CDR3 loop reads CASSIFGFGELFF. DNA of the CDR3: TGTGCCAGTAGTATTTTTGGATTCGGGGAGCTGTTTTTT.

The rearrangement links TRBV21-1 to TRBJ2-7. TRBV21-1 is a pseudogene. The CDR3 runs 11 residues. The CDR3: CASSKDREQYV. CDR3 in DNA: TGTGCCAGCAGCAAAGACCGCGAGCAGTACGTC.

This clonotype was counted many times. The V gene is TRBV4-3, the J gene TRBJ2-3; 7 nucleotides match TRBD1. There are 15 residues in the CDR3. V gave up 3 bases and J gave up 2 bases; unmatched junction bases: 5. The germline V gene encodes CDR1 LGHNA and CDR2 YSLEER. The CDR3 sequence is CASSQDGTDTDTQYF. CDR3 in DNA: TGCGCCAGCAGCCAGGACGGGACAGACACAGATACGCAGTATTTT.

At least ten counts were recorded for this clonotype. V gene TRBV6-5 combines with J gene TRBJ1-1, with unresolved D. CDR1 is MNHEY, CDR2 SVGAGI, per germline. V was trimmed by 0 bases and J by 3 bases, leaving 8 bases between them. This CDR3 has 14 residues. The CDR3: CASSYSPTDTEAFF. The CDR3 DNA sequence: TGTGCCAGCAGTTACTCCCCCACGGACACTGAAGCTTTCTTT.

This clonotype has ten or more counts. This chain joins TRBV29-1 and TRBJ2-5; D remains ambiguous. The CDR3 has 12 residues. The germline V gene has CDR1 SQVTM and CDR2 ANQGSEA. V was trimmed by 4 bases and J by 5 bases, leaving 11 bases between them. The CDR3 protein is CSVGVKVETQYF. CDR3 nucleotide sequence: TGCAGCGTTGGGGTAAAAGTCGAGACCCAGTACTTC.

This clonotype has ten or more counts. The V gene is TRBV18, the J gene TRBJ2-5; D call uncertain. V lost 2 bases and J 5 bases, leaving 12 bases between the germline ends. The CDR3 runs to 14 residues. Germline CDR1 reads KGHSH; CDR2 reads LQKENI. The CDR3 bases are TGTGCCAGCTCACCAAGGAGTCTAGAGGAGACCCAGTACTTC. It codes for CASSPRSLEETQYF.

V usage is TRBV11-2 and J usage is TRBJ2-5; 10 nucleotides align to TRBD2. Unmatched junction bases numbered 4, after V lost 2 bases and J lost 1 base. The CDR3 extends over 16 amino acids. The germline V gene has CDR1 SGHAT and CDR2 FQNNGV. For the CDR3, the DNA is TGTGCCAGCAGCTTACCTGGACTAGCGGTCCAAGAGACCCAGTACTTC. Its protein is CASSLPGLAVQETQYF.

The rearrangement links TRBV29-1 to TRBJ2-3; D unclear. The V gene lost 5 bases and the J gene lost 0 bases, with 18 bases spanning the gap. Germline V gene lookup returns CDR1 SQVTM and CDR2 ANQGSEA. The CDR3 sequence is 16 residues long. Here the CDR3 reads CSVTPVESQSTDTQYF. CDR3 nucleotides: TGCAGCGTTACCCCCGTGGAATCCCAAAGCACAGATACGCAGTATTTT.

The table lists this clonotype with many counts. The chain uses TRBV25-1 and TRBJ2-7; D gene ambiguous. CDR1 and CDR2 from the germline V gene are MGHDK and SYGVNS. This CDR3 has 14 amino acids. Trimming took off 3 bases at V and 5 bases at J, with 14 bases between the two ends. The CDR3 nucleotides read TGTGCCAGCAGTGAGGCAGGCGGTAGGGACGAGCAGTACTTC. Amino acids: CASSEAGGRDEQYF.

The table lists this clonotype with many counts. V gene TRBV12-3 or TRBV12-4 combines with J gene TRBJ2-5; D unresolved. The CDR3 consists of 14 residues. V lost 5 bases, J lost 0 bases, and 10 bases lay in between. CDR3: CASSLRRNQETQYF. The DNA for the CDR3 is TGTGCCAGCAGTCTGAGACGGAACCAAGAGACCCAGTACTTC.

This chain joins TRBV5-1 and TRBJ2-1; the D gene is possibly TRBD1 (6 bases). V was pared by 3 bases and J by 0 bases, with 13 bases between. CDR3 size: 16 residues. Germline loops: CDR1 SGHRS, CDR2 YFSETQ. CDR3: CASSSTGSSSYNEQFF. The CDR3 DNA reads as TGCGCCAGCAGCTCTACAGGGAGCAGCTCCTACAATGAGCAGTTCTTC.

This clonotype was detected many times. The chain carries TRBV4-1 and TRBJ2-3; no reliable D call. V was shortened by 1 base and J by 1 base, with 12 bases between the two germline ends. The CDR3 spans 16 residues. Germline loops: CDR1 MGHRA, CDR2 YSYEKL. As DNA, the CDR3 is TGCGCCAGCAGCCAAGTCACCGCTCATGGCACAGATACGCAGTATTTT. Translated, it gives CASSQVTAHGTDTQYF.

This clonotype was picked up many times. This chain links TRBV27 with TRBJ2-1; unclear D gene. This CDR3 spans 14 amino acids. V was shortened by 3 bases and J by 2 bases, with 8 bases between the two germline ends. Germline lookup yields CDR1 MNHEY and CDR2 SMNVEV (reference sequence). The CDR3, as DNA: TGTGCCAGCAGTTTGGTTTATCCCTACAATGAGCAGTTCTTC. Its protein product is CASSLVYPYNEQFF.

The genes are TRBV18 and TRBJ2-7; 8 nucleotides agree with TRBD1. The CDR3 length is 15 residues. Germline V lookup: CDR1 KGHSH, CDR2 LQKENI. The trim removed 6 bases at V and 7 bases at J, leaving 14 bases unmatched. DNA of the CDR3: TGTGCCAGCTCCCTTCAGGGGGCGCGAGGGAGTGAGCAGTACGTC. Its protein product is CASSLQGARGSEQYV.

Concerning this clonotype: At one of its ends the junction is not consistent with the germline gene, which may arise from a read error. This chain uses TRBV7-6 with TRBJ2-7, with D perhaps TRBD1 or TRBD2 (6 bases each). CDR3 length equals 14 residues. The germline V gene encodes CDR1 SGHVS and CDR2 FNYEAQ. Written as DNA, the CDR3 is TGTGCCAGCAGCCTAGCGCAGGGGTTTGGCGAGCAGTACTTC. As protein: CASSLAQGFGEQYF.